This TCR beta chain was recorded in a study of blood T cell repertoires in COVID-19. Profiled with immunoSEQ multiplex PCR; TCRdb holds only in-frame clones, not every one. The sample lists some 270,000 clones; more than 65% were seen once. Sequenced: PBMCs or T cells enriched from blood (not recorded which). The receptor was derived from a man aged 45-65 years who had recovered from COVID-19.

The CDR3 spells CASSQAQGSNQPQHF. The CDR3 DNA follows: TGTGCCAGCAGCCAAGCACAGGGTAGCAATCAGCCCCAGCATTTT. The rearrangement uses TRBV3-1 (or the pseudogene TRBV3-2) and TRBJ1-5, with TRBD1 as a possible D gene (6 bases). Per the germline V gene, CDR1 is LGHDT and CDR2 is YNNKEL (reference sequence). V was clipped by 1 base and J by 0 bases, with 7 bases between them. The CDR3 runs to 15 residues.